The next 22 T cell receptor beta chains were all read from a single sample in a study of T cell repertoires in cytomegalovirus infection. These receptors have no identified antigens. TCRdb recomputed calls from the reads with MiXCR, one row per CDR3 protein. The sample holds around 55,000 distinct CDR3 sequences, over 15% seen once. The sequencing used CD8+ T cells from cultured PBMCs, collected from culture after CMV antigen stimulation. Receptors originate from a human donor in good health (CMV status not recorded). Some clones in this sample may be carry-over from other donors' samples.

The J gene is TRBJ2-1, the V gene TRBV19; D tentatively reads TRBD1 or TRBD2 (5 bases each). Germline V CDR1 and CDR2: LNHDA, SQIVND (reference sequence). V gave up 7 bases and J gave up 4 bases, with 17 bases separating them. This CDR3 comprises 15 residues. CDR3 DNA: TGTGCCAGTAAGCCCCGGGACGGCCGATACAATGAGCAGTTCTTC. It encodes CASKPRDGRYNEQFF.

The V gene is TRBV7-2, the J gene TRBJ2-7; 13 nucleotides agree with TRBD2. CDR3 size: 19 residues. V shed 3 bases and J 2 bases; nucleotides not matched to a gene: 13. Germline assignment: CDR1 SGHTA and CDR2 FQGNSA. In DNA, the CDR3 is TGTGCCAGCAGCTTCACGGGACTAGCGGGGCCCTCAAGCGCCTACGAGCAGTACTTC. Translating gives CASSFTGLAGPSSAYEQYF.

The DNA of the CDR3 is TGTGCCAGCAGTTTGAGCGCTAGCGGGGGGAGAAATGAGCAGTTCTTC. Amino acids: CASSLSASGGRNEQFF. V is TRBV12-3 or TRBV12-4 and J is TRBJ2-1; 11 bases line up with TRBD2. There are 16 residues in the CDR3. With 3 bases clipped from V and 7 bases from J, the junction kept 8 bases outside the gene matches.

In its sample, this clonotype was seen a few times. This rearrangement joins TRBV7-2 to TRBJ1-1; unclear D gene. There are 15 residues in the CDR3. Per the germline V gene, CDR1 is SGHTA and CDR2 is FQGNSA. Trimming took off 8 bases at V and 0 bases at J, with 16 bases between the two ends. CDR3 DNA sequence: TGTGCCAGCCTTAACCGGTTGAGCATGAACACTGAAGCTTTCTTT. This codes for CASLNRLSMNTEAFF.

The table lists this clonotype with a few counts. This chain connects TRBV11-1 to TRBJ1-1; D not certain. CDR1 and CDR2 (germline): SGHAT, FQDESV (reference sequence). The germline V and J ends were trimmed by 3 bases and 1 base, with 9 bases remaining between them. There are 14 residues in the CDR3. CDR3 nucleotide sequence: TGTGCCAGCAGCTTCGTGCAGGAGAACACTGAAGCTTTCTTT. It translates to CASSFVQENTEAFF.

The table lists this clonotype with a few counts. The chain employs TRBV7-9 and TRBJ1-2, with unresolved D. V was cut by 5 bases and J by 4 bases, with 11 bases left in between. This CDR3 spans 13 amino acids. Germline assignment: CDR1 SEHNR and CDR2 FQNEAQ (reference sequence). The CDR3 sequence: CASSQELIYGYTF. In nucleotides, the CDR3 is TGTGCCAGCAGCCAGGAGCTCATCTATGGCTACACCTTC.

As regards this clonotype: A much larger clone is a single base away; this may be a read error. The conserved phenylalanine or tryptophan is not found at the CDR3 terminus, so this likely reflects a read error. V and J are TRBV6-1 and TRBJ2-1; possibly TRBD2 for D (5 bases). Trimming took 11 bases from V and 10 from J, leaving 9 bases between them. Germline CDR1 and CDR2: MNHNS and SASEGT. The CDR3 loop spans 9 amino acids. DNA of the CDR3: TGTGCCGCCGGACTGGAGCAGTTCCTC. This codes for CAAGLEQFL.

This clonotype came up a few times. The chain employs TRBV7-9 and TRBJ1-4; weak D call: TRBD1 (5 bases). The V gene lost 5 bases and the J gene lost 4 bases, with 26 bases spanning the gap. Looked up from germline, CDR1 is SEHNR and CDR2 is FQNEAQ (reference sequence). The CDR3 has 19 amino acids. The CDR3: CASSTPRRGPEAFNEKLFF. The CDR3 bases are TGTGCCAGCAGCACTCCTCGGAGGGGCCCTGAAGCCTTTAATGAAAAACTGTTTTTT. Filled out from reference TRBV7-9 and TRBJ1-4, the complete variable domain reads DTGVSQNPRHKITKRGQNVTFRCDPISEHNRLYWYRQTLGQGPEFLTYFQNEAQLEKSRLLSDRFSAERPKGSFSTLEIQRTEQGDSAMYLCASSTPRRGPEAFNEKLFFGSGTQLSVL.

The chain employs TRBV12-5 and TRBJ2-1; 13 bases agree with TRBD2. The CDR3 contains 15 residues. Germline CDR1 is LGHNT and CDR2 is FRNRAP. V lost 6 bases and J lost 8; bases outside the gene matches: 7. The CDR3 DNA reads as TGTGCTAGTGGCCGCCGGACTAGCGGGAGCGATGAGCAGTTCTTC. Protein product: CASGRRTSGSDEQFF.

The DNA for the CDR3 is TGTGCCAGTAGCGACACAGGCAGGACTGAAGCTTTCTTT. Encoded protein: CASSDTGRTEAFF. The gene calls are TRBV19 and TRBJ1-1; possible D gene TRBD1, 5 bases. This CDR3 has 13 residues. Germline V gene data show CDR1 as LNHDA and CDR2 as SQIVND (reference sequence). Deletions cut 6 bases from V and 5 bases from J, with 13 bases between.

This clonotype was recorded at least ten times. The CDR3 coding sequence is TGTGCCAGCAGCTTAGGCTTGGGGGCTGGAAACACCATATATTTT. Amino acids: CASSLGLGAGNTIYF. The chain has TRBV7-2 and TRBJ1-3; a weak D match, TRBD1 (5 bases). The germline V and J ends were trimmed by 1 base and 2 bases, with 9 bases remaining between them. Per the germline V gene, CDR1 is SGHTA and CDR2 is FQGNSA. The CDR3 runs to 15 residues.

This clonotype appeared many times. The chain joins TRBV20-1 to TRBJ2-1; TRBD2 agrees at 9 bases. The V gene end was trimmed by 5 bases and the J gene end by 3 bases; junction bases not matched to a gene: 17. The CDR3 has 18 residues. Per germline, CDR1 DFQATT and CDR2 SNEGSKA (reference sequence). The CDR3 reads CSAPPPPTSGLFYNEQFF. The CDR3 DNA sequence: TGCAGTGCTCCCCCTCCCCCAACTAGCGGGCTGTTCTACAATGAGCAGTTCTTC.

This clonotype was detected a few times. The chain has TRBV9 and TRBJ2-1; D is uncertain. V was shortened by 0 bases and J by 5 bases, with 6 bases between the two germline ends. There are 13 residues in the CDR3. The germline V gene has CDR1 SGDLS and CDR2 YYNGEE. CDR3 sequence: CASSVDWDNEQFF. In DNA form, the CDR3 reads TGTGCCAGCAGCGTAGATTGGGACAATGAGCAGTTCTTC.

This chain connects TRBV7-2 to TRBJ2-2, with D possibly being TRBD2 (6 bases). V was shortened by 5 bases and J by 8 bases, with 18 bases between the two germline ends. Looked up from germline, CDR1 is SGHTA and CDR2 is FQGNSA. CDR3 length equals 15 residues. The CDR3: CASSPRGKGRGELFF. The CDR3 DNA sequence: TGTGCCAGCAGCCCCCGGGGGAAGGGCAGGGGGGAGCTGTTTTTT.

There are a few counts of this clonotype. J is TRBJ1-1 and V is TRBV5-4; D is possibly TRBD1 (5 bases). Germline CDR1 is SGHNT and CDR2 is YYREEE (reference sequence). The CDR3 sequence is 13 residues long. V lost 4 bases, J lost 3 bases, and 10 bases lay in between. CDR3 loop: CASSPWGYTEAFF. CDR3 nucleotide sequence: TGTGCCAGCAGCCCTTGGGGGTACACTGAAGCTTTCTTT.

V and J are TRBV7-9 and TRBJ1-5; no definite D call. Germline lookup yields CDR1 SEHNR and CDR2 FQNEAQ (reference sequence). V was clipped by 5 bases and J by 9 bases, with 11 bases between them. There are 12 residues in the CDR3. CDR3 amino acids: CASSAPLGPQHF. DNA for the CDR3: TGTGCCAGCAGCGCCCCGTTGGGGCCCCAGCATTTT.

The table lists this clonotype with a few counts. The gene calls are TRBV11-2 and TRBJ2-1; 9 bases agree with TRBD2. The germline CDR1 and CDR2 sequences are SGHAT and FQNNGV. Unmatched junction bases numbered 14, after V lost 6 bases and J lost 8 bases. The CDR3 extends over 16 amino acids. CDR3 DNA sequence: TGTGCCAGCAGAGGTAGCGGGAGCGGAGAGGTCGATGAGCAGTTCTTC. Translation: CASRGSGSGEVDEQFF.

This chain uses TRBV7-9 with TRBJ2-2, with D tentatively TRBD2 (5 bases). Looked up from germline, CDR1 is SEHNR and CDR2 is FQNEAQ (reference sequence). Trimming removed 5 bases at V and 1 base at J, with 8 bases between. The CDR3 covers 14 residues. The CDR3 here is CASSGGLNTGELFF. The CDR3, as DNA: TGTGCCAGCAGCGGCGGACTGAACACCGGGGAGCTGTTTTTT.

In its sample, this clonotype was seen many times. The chain has TRBV2 and TRBJ2-1; no definite D call. V lost 4 bases and J 9 bases, leaving 7 bases between the germline ends. This CDR3 contains 11 residues. CDR1 and CDR2 from the germline V gene are SNHLY and FYNNEI. CDR3 bases: TGTGCCAGCAGTGTCGCACCTGAGCAGTTCTTC. Translation: CASSVAPEQFF. The whole variable domain, remainder taken from reference TRBV2 and TRBJ2-1, is EPEVTQTPSHQVTQMGQEVILRCVPISNHLYFYWYRQILGQKVEFLVSFYNNEISEKSEIFDDQFSVERPDGSNFTLKIRSTKLEDSAMYFCASSVAPEQFFGPGTRLTVL.

This rearrangement joins TRBV2 to TRBJ2-3, with 8 bases that match TRBD1. V lost 9 bases, J lost 2 bases, and 7 bases stayed unmatched. The CDR3 consists of 14 residues. Germline assignment: CDR1 SNHLY and CDR2 FYNNEI. CDR3 sequence: CARRGQVLTDTQYF. The CDR3 DNA follows: TGTGCCAGACGGGGACAGGTCCTCACAGATACGCAGTATTTT.

This clonotype was observed many times. The chain links TRBV7-7 to TRBJ2-1; 9 nucleotides line up with TRBD1. The CDR3 covers 16 residues. Germline V gives CDR1 SSHAT, CDR2 FNYEAQ (reference sequence). The V segment lost 1 base and the J segment 8 bases; nucleotides outside the gene matches: 9. CDR3 region: CASSLGPGQGIDEQFF. In DNA form, the CDR3 reads TGTGCCAGCAGCTTAGGACCGGGACAGGGTATCGATGAGCAGTTCTTC.

The V call is TRBV7-8, the J call TRBJ2-3, with D perhaps TRBD2 (5 bases). V shed 1 base and J shed 2 bases, with 22 bases lying between them. The CDR3 covers 19 residues. From germline, CDR1 is SGHVS and CDR2 FQNEAQ. The CDR3 DNA follows: TGTGCCAGCAGCTTAGGAGTCCGAGGGCTAACCCTCCCCACAGATACGCAGTATTTT. This sequence encodes CASSLGVRGLTLPTDTQYF.